Here is one T cell receptor (beta chain) with its context. Other DNA sequences within the sample encode an identical CDR3. Per the study methods: ImmunoSEQ output lacked quality scores and full-length reads, limiting matched filtering. Assay used: immunoSEQ multiplex PCR; TCRdb lists only in-frame clones, some missing. V, J and clone size are taken as reported in that table, and D and trimming were inferred from the DNA itself. The sample consists of 2 million to 2.5 million clones, over 90% of them appearing once. V was cut by 6 bases and J by 3 bases, with 4 bases left in between. Per the germline V gene, CDR1 is MNHEY and CDR2 is SVGAGI. The CDR3 length is 11 residues. The data are from a study of shared clonotypes between healthy human individuals. Across the whole study: CD4 naive and memory got three plates each, CD8 naive two, CD8 memory one.

What was sequenced was naive CD4+ T cells from PBMCs. Stated subset: CD45RA+ positively selected. The rearrangement uses TRBV6-5 and TRBJ2-3; D remains unclear. This clonotype was sampled from a man between 18 and 35 years old in good health. Some clones in this sample may be carry-over from other donors' samples. The CDR3 region is CASRKTDTQYF. CDR3 DNA sequence: TGTGCCAGCAGGAAGACAGATACGCAGTATTTT.